This T cell receptor beta chain emerged from a study of T cell clonotyping in hematopoietic cell transplantation. Study-level results: Recipient TCR diversity dropped after transplant; expanded clonotypes rose from day 30 to 180.

The protocol was immunoSEQ multiplex PCR, while the TCRdb copy is restricted to in-frame clones and leaves out a portion. The table shows some 14,000 clones, with under 90% occurring only once. This CDR3 comprises 16 residues. With V trimmed by 2 bases and J by 2 bases, 9 bases remained unmatched. Germline V lookup: CDR1 MNHEY, CDR2 SMNVEV (reference sequence). About this clone itself: Its antigen is currently unknown.

This receptor was taken from a male patient aged 50 or older who had an allogeneic stem cell transplant from an unrelated donor, so T cells may come from the graft donor. Some clones in this sample may be carry-over from other donors' samples. The source was PBMCs, collected 100 days after allogeneic stem cell transplant. This chain links TRBV27 with TRBJ2-7, with 7 nucleotides matching TRBD1. The CDR3 reads CASSLRATGRTYEQYF. CDR3 nucleotide sequence: TGTGCCAGCAGTTTAAGGGCGACAGGGCGGACCTACGAGCAGTACTTC.